This TCR beta chain was recorded in a study of T-cell reconstitution after alpha-beta-depleted transplantation in children. The CDR3 is made up of 13 amino acids. The V end lost 7 bases, the J end lost 4 bases, and 11 bases lay between the germline ends. Germline-derived CDR1 and CDR2 are MGHRA and YSYEKL. A library of TCRbeta sequences, prepared with unique molecular identifiers, was generated. TCRdb reanalysed the PCR reads using MiXCR and keeps one entry per CDR3 protein. This table holds around 600,000 distinct CDR3 sequences, about 21% found once. Study-level results: T-cell counts and diversity were attributed mostly to newly produced T cells one year after transplant. Some patients owed their high day-60 TCRbeta diversity to surviving recipient T cells and thymic progenitors. Several hundred expanded graft clones reportedly gave rise to the alpha-beta T cells present about two months after transplant.

This clonotype came up a few times. Its target is unknown. V and J are TRBV4-1 and TRBJ1-3, with D perhaps matching TRBD1 (5 bases). The TCR comes from a boy less than two years old who had a stem cell transplant for acute myeloid leukemia, so the T cells may come from the graft donor. Specimen: PBMCs, mostly from graft donor cells, collected 360 days after TCRalphabeta/CD19-depleted stem cell transplant. The chain's CDR3 is CASTTGVGNTIYF. CDR3 nucleotides: TGCGCCAGCACTACAGGCGTGGGAAACACCATATATTTT.